This note documents a single T cell receptor (beta chain) sequence. Antigen specificity is unknown. CD4+ T cells from unexposed donors were obtained before the COVID-19 pandemic (2011-2018). V shed 1 base and J shed 5 bases, with 17 bases lying between them. This CDR3 region has 16 residues. Germline assignment: CDR1 LGHNA and CDR2 YNFKEQ. These data originate in a study of CD4 T cells in relation to SARS-CoV-2 and coronaviruses. Notes on the study in general: Each donor contributed either pre-pandemic or post-infection samples, not both.

Uncultured naive and memory CD4+ T cells supplied DNA for deep TCR-beta sequencing. Assay: immunoSEQ multiplex PCR; the TCRdb copy retains only in-frame clones and omits some. The data hold tens of thousands of clones, with about 94% observed a single time. Sequenced material: naive CD4+ T cells from PBMCs. Described subset: naive CD4+ T cells isolated by negative enrichment. The receptor was derived from a human donor in good health. The chain couples TRBV4-2 to TRBJ2-5; either TRBD1 or TRBD2 may supply D (6 bases each). The CDR3 region has the DNA TGTGCCAGCAGCCAAGGGGGGCAGGGAGGTTCGGAGACCCAGTACTTC. It translates to CASSQGGQGGSETQYF.